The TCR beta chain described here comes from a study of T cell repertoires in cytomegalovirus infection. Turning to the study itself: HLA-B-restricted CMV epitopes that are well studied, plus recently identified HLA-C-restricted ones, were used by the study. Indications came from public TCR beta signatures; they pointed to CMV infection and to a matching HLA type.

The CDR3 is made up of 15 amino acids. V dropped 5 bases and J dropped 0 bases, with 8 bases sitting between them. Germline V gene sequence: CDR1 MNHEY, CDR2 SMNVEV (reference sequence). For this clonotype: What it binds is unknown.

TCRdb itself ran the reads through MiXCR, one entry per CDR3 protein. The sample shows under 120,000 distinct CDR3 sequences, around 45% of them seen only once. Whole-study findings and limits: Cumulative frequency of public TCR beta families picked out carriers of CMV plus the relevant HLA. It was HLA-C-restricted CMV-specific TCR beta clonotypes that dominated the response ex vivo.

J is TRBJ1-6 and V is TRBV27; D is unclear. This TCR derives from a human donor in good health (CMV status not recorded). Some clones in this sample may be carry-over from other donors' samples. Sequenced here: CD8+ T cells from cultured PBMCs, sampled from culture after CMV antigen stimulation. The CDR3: CASSPPSSYNSPLHF. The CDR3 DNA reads TGTGCCAGCAGTCCTCCGAGCTCCTATAATTCACCCCTCCACTTT.